These 16 T cell receptor beta chains were sequenced from one sample in a study of technical replicates of blood from several donors. Sequencing used immunoSEQ multiplex PCR; TCRdb keeps in-frame clones, though not all of them. Here the sample spans around 8,000 clones, about 90% being singletons. What was sequenced was PBMCs. Receptors originate from a human donor in good health.

The chain has TRBV4-2 and TRBJ2-7, with D uncertain. The V gene's germline CDR1 is LGHNA and CDR2 YNFKEQ. V was cut by 9 bases and J by 2 bases, with 20 bases left in between. The CDR3 runs to 15 residues. CDR3 nucleotides: TGTGCCAGTCAAATTGGTACTTTTTCCCCCTACGAGCAGTACTTC. This sequence encodes CASQIGTFSPYEQYF.

The chain is built from TRBV6-4 and TRBJ2-3, with TRBD2 as a possible D gene (5 bases). The germline V gene encodes CDR1 MRHNA and CDR2 SNTAGT. This CDR3 spans 12 amino acids. Deletions cut 6 bases from V and 6 bases from J, with 10 bases between. The CDR3: CASSPTGDTQYF. CDR3 nucleotides: TGTGCCAGCAGCCCAACGGGGGATACGCAGTATTTT.

V is TRBV5-1 and J is TRBJ1-2; no clear D gene. This CDR3 comprises 14 residues. In germline, CDR1 is SGHRS, CDR2 YFSETQ. Deletions cut 4 bases from V and 6 bases from J, with 16 bases between. In nucleotides, the CDR3 is TGCGCCAGCAGCGGATCGACATGGATGGATGGCTACACCTTC. Its protein product is CASSGSTWMDGYTF. Full variable domain (outside the CDR3, taken from reference TRBV5-1 and TRBJ1-2): KAGVTQTPRYLIKTRGQQVTLSCSPISGHRSVSWYQQTPGQGLQFLFEYFSETQRNKGNFPGRFSGRQFSNSRSEMNVSTLELGDSALYLCASSGSTWMDGYTFGSGTRLTVV.

The chain uses TRBV28 and TRBJ1-1, with 8 bases identical to TRBD1. The germline V gene has CDR1 MDHEN and CDR2 SYDVKM. The CDR3 has 13 amino acids. After removal of 4 bases from V and 7 bases from J, the junction contained 5 bases not matched to a gene. In DNA, the CDR3 is TGTGCCAGCAGTTACCATGGGACAGGTGAAGCTTTCTTT. It is translated as CASSYHGTGEAFF.

The chain joins TRBV27 to TRBJ1-2; D may be TRBD1 (5 bases). CDR1 is MNHEY and CDR2 is SMNVEV in the germline V gene (reference sequence). This CDR3 has 16 residues. The ends were cut back, 3 bases at V and 2 bases at J, with 16 bases in the middle. The CDR3 DNA follows: TGTGCCAGCAGTTTTGGGGCAGTTCGGGGGAACTATGGCTACACCTTC. Amino acid sequence: CASSFGAVRGNYGYTF.

The V call is TRBV7-9, the J call TRBJ1-2, with TRBD1 as a possible D gene (6 bases). Per the germline V gene, CDR1 is SEHNR and CDR2 is FQNEAQ (reference sequence). The V end lost 3 bases, the J end lost 3 bases, and 14 bases lay between the germline ends. This CDR3 is 15 amino acids long. For the CDR3, the DNA is TGTGCCAGCAGCTTGGTTGGGGGGGCGTACTATGGCTACACCTTC. The encoded protein is CASSLVGGAYYGYTF.

The chain combines TRBV25-1 with TRBJ1-6; D possibly corresponds to TRBD1 (6 bases). Per the germline V gene, CDR1 is MGHDK and CDR2 is SYGVNS. CDR3 length equals 10 residues. The ends were cut back, 11 bases at V and 7 bases at J, with 6 bases in the middle. The CDR3 loop reads CAGTNSPLHF. The CDR3 DNA reads TGTGCCGGGACAAATTCACCCCTCCACTTT.

The V and J genes are TRBV28 and TRBJ1-5; 7 bases agree with TRBD1. V lost 3 bases and J lost 0; bases outside the gene matches: 8. The CDR3 consists of 17 residues. Germline CDR1 MDHEN, CDR2 SYDVKM. CDR3 nucleotides: TGTGCCAGCAGTTTTCCCGGGACAGTCAATAGCAATCAGCCCCAGCATTTT. Protein: CASSFPGTVNSNQPQHF.

Written as DNA, the CDR3 is TGTGCCAGCTCACCGGACAGGTCAACTAATGAAAAACTGTTTTTT. Amino acid sequence: CASSPDRSTNEKLFF. J is TRBJ1-4 and V is TRBV18, with 7 bases aligning to TRBD1. The V gene's germline CDR1 is KGHSH and CDR2 LQKENI. The J segment lost 0 bases and the V segment lost 3 bases, leaving 1 base of the junction unmatched. This CDR3 is built from 15 residues.

The chain combines TRBV28 with TRBJ1-5; D call uncertain. Looked up from germline, CDR1 is MDHEN and CDR2 is SYDVKM. The CDR3 sequence is 17 residues long. V was pared by 7 bases and J by 0 bases, with 19 bases between. CDR3 bases: TGTGCCAGCAACCCGGGGAACGGATTTTATAGCAATCAGCCCCAGCATTTT. Its translation: CASNPGNGFYSNQPQHF.

The gene calls are TRBV6-4 and TRBJ2-7; D is ambiguous. The CDR3 is 14 residues long. The germline V gene encodes CDR1 MRHNA and CDR2 SNTAGT. Trimming removed 3 bases from V and 4 bases from J, with 13 bases in between. The CDR3 loop reads CASSEYETFYEQYF. DNA of the CDR3: TGTGCCAGCAGTGAATATGAGACATTTTACGAGCAGTACTTC.

This chain joins TRBV29-1 and TRBJ2-3; 9 bases line up with TRBD1. This CDR3 comprises 15 residues. Germline V gene data show CDR1 as SQVTM and CDR2 as ANQGSEA. V was clipped by 6 bases and J by 3 bases; unmatched bases: 10. The CDR3 bases are TGCAGCGTGAAGCGACAGGGGGGCGAGACAGATACGCAGTATTTT. Translation: CSVKRQGGETDTQYF.

The chain has TRBV27 and TRBJ1-1; D possibly corresponds to TRBD1 (6 bases). Trimming left V 3 bases short and J 4 bases short, with 12 bases between. Germline V gene lookup returns CDR1 MNHEY and CDR2 SMNVEV (reference sequence). The CDR3 totals 14 residues. The CDR3 region has the DNA TGTGCCAGCAGTTTCTCAGGGGTTCGCACTGAAGCTTTCTTT. It yields the protein CASSFSGVRTEAFF.

This rearrangement joins TRBV9 to TRBJ1-2, with TRBD1 matching 7 bases. The CDR3 loop spans 11 amino acids. After removal of 7 bases from V and 8 bases from J, the junction contained 5 bases not matched to a gene. Per the germline V gene, CDR1 is SGDLS and CDR2 is YYNGEE. As DNA, the CDR3 is TGTGCCAGCGGCCGACAGGGCGGCTACACCTTC. It codes for CASGRQGGYTF.

The V call is TRBV6-5, the J call TRBJ2-7; TRBD1 agrees at 7 bases. The germline gives CDR1 MNHEY, CDR2 SVGAGI. The CDR3 contains 15 residues. V was pared by 0 bases and J by 2 bases, with 4 bases of the junction left unmatched. CDR3 bases: TGTGCCAGCAGTTACTCGCCGGGACAGACCTACGAGCAGTACTTC. It is translated as CASSYSPGQTYEQYF.

This sequence joins TRBV4-1 and TRBJ2-7; 12 bases are a match to TRBD2. This CDR3 is built from 15 residues. V was pared by 3 bases and J by 1 base, with 1 base of the junction left unmatched. Per the germline V gene, CDR1 is MGHRA and CDR2 is YSYEKL. Here the CDR3 reads CASSHLAGGSYEQYF. In nucleotides, the CDR3 is TGCGCCAGCAGCCATCTAGCGGGAGGGTCCTACGAGCAGTACTTC.